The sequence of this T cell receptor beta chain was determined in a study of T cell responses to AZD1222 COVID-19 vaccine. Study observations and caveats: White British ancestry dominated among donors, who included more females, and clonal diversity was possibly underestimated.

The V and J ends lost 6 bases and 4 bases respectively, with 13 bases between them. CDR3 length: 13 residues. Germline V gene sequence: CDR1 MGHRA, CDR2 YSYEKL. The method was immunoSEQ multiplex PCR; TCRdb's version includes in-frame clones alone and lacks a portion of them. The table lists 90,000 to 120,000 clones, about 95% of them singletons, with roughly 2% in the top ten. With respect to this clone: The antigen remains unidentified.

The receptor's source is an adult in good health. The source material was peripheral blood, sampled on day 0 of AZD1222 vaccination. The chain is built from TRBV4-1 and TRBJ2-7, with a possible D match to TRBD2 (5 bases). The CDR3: CASRPGGGYEQYF. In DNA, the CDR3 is TGCGCCAGCAGGCCTGGCGGAGGATACGAGCAGTACTTC.